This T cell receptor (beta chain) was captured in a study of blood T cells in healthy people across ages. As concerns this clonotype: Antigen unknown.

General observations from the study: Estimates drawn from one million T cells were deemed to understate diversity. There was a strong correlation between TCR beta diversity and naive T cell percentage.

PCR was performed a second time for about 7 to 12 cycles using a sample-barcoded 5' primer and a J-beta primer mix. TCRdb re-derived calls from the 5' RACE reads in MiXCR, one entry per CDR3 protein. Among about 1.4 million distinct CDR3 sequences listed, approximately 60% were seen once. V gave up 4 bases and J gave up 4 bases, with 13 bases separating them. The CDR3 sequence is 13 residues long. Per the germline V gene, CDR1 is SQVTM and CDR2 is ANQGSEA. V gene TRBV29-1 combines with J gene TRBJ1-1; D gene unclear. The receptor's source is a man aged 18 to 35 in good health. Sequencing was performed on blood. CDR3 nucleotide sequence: TGCAGCGTTGTTAGGGCCCTGGTCACTGAAGCTTTCTTT. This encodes CSVVRALVTEAFF.